What follows are 3 T cell receptor beta chains derived from one specimen sequenced in a study of CD8 T cells in Susac syndrome. Reverse transcription used about 0.5 to 1 ug RNA and random hexamers. TCRdb independently ran MiXCR on the immunoSEQ multiplex PCR reads; one entry per CDR3 protein. The data hold about 240,000 distinct CDR3 sequences, with 90% to 96% observed a single time. What was sequenced was CD4+ T cells from PBMCs. These receptors were obtained from a human donor with Susac syndrome.

V is TRBV14 and J is TRBJ2-3; the D gene is possibly TRBD1 (6 bases). The V gene lost 3 bases and the J gene lost 6 bases, with 16 bases spanning the gap. This CDR3 region has 15 residues. CDR1 SGHDN and CDR2 FVKESK come from the germline V gene. The CDR3: CASSQRTARMDTQYF. The CDR3 bases are TGTGCCAGCAGCCAGAGGACAGCCCGTATGGATACGCAGTATTTT.

This clonotype was observed a single time. The chain is built from TRBV18 and TRBJ1-2, with D maybe TRBD1 (6 bases). CDR3 length: 14 residues. The germline gives CDR1 KGHSH, CDR2 LQKENI. The V end lost 6 bases, the J end lost 7 bases, and 18 bases lay between the germline ends. The CDR3 DNA reads as TGTGCCAGCTCTATTCACAGGGATACGCGTGGCTACACCTTC. Translation: CASSIHRDTRGYTF.

The chain links TRBV29-1 to TRBJ2-1; possibly TRBD2 for D (6 bases). The germline gives CDR1 SQVTM, CDR2 ANQGSEA. This CDR3 has 16 residues. Trimming left V 5 bases short and J 8 bases short, with 25 bases between. The DNA for the CDR3 is TGCAGCGTTTACAGAAGGCGGGCCCTGACTAGGCATGAGCAGTTCTTC. This encodes CSVYRRRALTRHEQFF.